Sequencing of this TCR beta chain was carried out in a study of graft-versus-host responses after intestinal transplantation. The V end was cut by 5 bases, the J end by 0 bases, with 19 bases between. Germline CDR1 reads SGHNT; CDR2 reads YENEEA. The CDR3 spans 17 residues. A word on this clone: The antigen is not known.

Assay: immunoSEQ multiplex PCR; the TCRdb copy retains only in-frame clones and omits some. The top ten clones hold 1.5% to 2.5% of a sample with around 99,000 clones, approximately 94% of them seen once. The rearrangement uses TRBV11-3 and TRBJ1-1; a possible D gene is TRBD1 (5 bases). The origin of this receptor is a human donor who received an intestinal transplant. The sample consisted of unstimulated CD8+ T cells sorted from spleen or lymph node cells, taken before intestinal transplant. CDR3 loop: CASSLDGQGALNTEAFF. In DNA form, the CDR3 reads TGTGCCAGCAGCCTCGACGGCCAAGGGGCCTTGAACACTGAAGCTTTCTTT. Combining the CDR3 with reference TRBV11-3 and TRBJ1-1 gives the whole variable domain EAGVVQSPRYKIIEKKQPVAFWCNPISGHNTLYWYLQNLGQGPELLIRYENEEAVDDSQLPKDRFSAERLKGVDSTLKIQPAELGDSAVYLCASSLDGQGALNTEAFFGQGTRLTVV.